This record looks at one TCR beta chain sequence and its context. This entry comes from a study of blood T cell repertoires in COVID-19. Overall study context: The analysed material was cDNA or gDNA that came from T cells, B-cell-depleted T cells, or PBMCs.

The ends were cut back, 4 bases at V and 4 bases at J, with 6 bases in the middle. CDR1 SGHKS and CDR2 YYEKEE come from the germline V gene (reference sequence). The CDR3 consists of 13 residues. Clones were read by immunoSEQ multiplex PCR, and TCRdb kept only the in-frame ones, dropping some. The sample includes approximately 120,000 clones, 85% seen only once; the top ten take less than 3.5%. Seattle enrolled patients during active infection and tracked them longitudinally. The rearrangement uses TRBV5-5 and TRBJ2-6; D uncertain. Source material: peripheral blood. The TCR was taken from an elderly woman with COVID-19, enrolled during active disease. Written as DNA, the CDR3 is TGTGCCAGCAGCCCCGCGGGGGCCAACGTCCTGACTTTC. This gives the protein CASSPAGANVLTF.